Sequencing of this T cell receptor beta chain was carried out in a study of T cell responses to AZD1222 COVID-19 vaccine. Repertoires were generated with immunoSEQ multiplex PCR, while TCRdb's copy carries only in-frame clones and drops some. The repertoire holds about 100,000 clones, about 86% seen once, with under 1.5% in the top ten. The sample holds a few counts of this clone. V was trimmed by 3 bases and J by 7 bases, leaving 12 bases between them. The CDR3 totals 14 residues. Germline V gives CDR1 LNHDA, CDR2 SQIVND (reference sequence). Source: peripheral blood, taken on day 0 of AZD1222 vaccination. The clonotype originates from an adult in good health. The rearrangement joins TRBV19 to TRBJ2-2; weak D call: TRBD2 (5 bases). CDR3 DNA: TGTGCCAGTAGTATGGCTGAGGGCATCGGGGAGCTGTTTTTT. Translation: CASSMAEGIGELFF.